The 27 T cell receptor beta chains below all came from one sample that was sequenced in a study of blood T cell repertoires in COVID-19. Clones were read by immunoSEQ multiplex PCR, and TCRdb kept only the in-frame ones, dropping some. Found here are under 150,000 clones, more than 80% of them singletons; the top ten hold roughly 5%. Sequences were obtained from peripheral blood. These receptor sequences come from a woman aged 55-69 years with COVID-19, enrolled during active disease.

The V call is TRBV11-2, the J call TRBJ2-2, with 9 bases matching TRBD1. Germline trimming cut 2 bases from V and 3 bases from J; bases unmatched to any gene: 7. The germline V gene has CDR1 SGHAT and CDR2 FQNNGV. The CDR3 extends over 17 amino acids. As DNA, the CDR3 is TGTGCCAGCAGCTTAATCGGGGACAGGGCCTACACCGGGGAGCTGTTTTTT. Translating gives CASSLIGDRAYTGELFF.

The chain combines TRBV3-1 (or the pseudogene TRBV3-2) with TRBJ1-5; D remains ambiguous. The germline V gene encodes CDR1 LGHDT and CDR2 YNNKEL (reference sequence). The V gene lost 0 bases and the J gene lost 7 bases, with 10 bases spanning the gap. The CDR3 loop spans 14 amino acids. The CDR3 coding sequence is TGTGCCAGCAGCCAAGACCAGAGCGGGCAGCCCCAGCATTTT. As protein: CASSQDQSGQPQHF.

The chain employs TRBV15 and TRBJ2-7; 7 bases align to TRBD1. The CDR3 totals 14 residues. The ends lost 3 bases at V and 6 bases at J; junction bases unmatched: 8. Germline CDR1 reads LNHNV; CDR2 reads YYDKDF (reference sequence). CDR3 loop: CATSSDRVPREQYF. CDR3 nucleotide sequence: TGTGCCACCAGCAGCGACAGGGTGCCACGCGAGCAGTACTTC.

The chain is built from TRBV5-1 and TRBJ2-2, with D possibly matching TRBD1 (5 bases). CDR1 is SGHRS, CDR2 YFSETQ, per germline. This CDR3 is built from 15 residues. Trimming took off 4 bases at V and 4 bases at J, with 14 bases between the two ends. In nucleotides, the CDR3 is TGCGCCAGCAGCGCGACCAGGGAAACCACCGGGGAGCTGTTTTTT. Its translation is CASSATRETTGELFF.

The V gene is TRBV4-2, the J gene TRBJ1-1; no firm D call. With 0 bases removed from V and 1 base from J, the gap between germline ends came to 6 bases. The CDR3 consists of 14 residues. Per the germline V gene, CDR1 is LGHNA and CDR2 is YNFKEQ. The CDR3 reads CASSQEAGNTEAFF. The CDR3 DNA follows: TGTGCCAGCAGCCAAGAGGCTGGGAACACTGAAGCTTTCTTT.

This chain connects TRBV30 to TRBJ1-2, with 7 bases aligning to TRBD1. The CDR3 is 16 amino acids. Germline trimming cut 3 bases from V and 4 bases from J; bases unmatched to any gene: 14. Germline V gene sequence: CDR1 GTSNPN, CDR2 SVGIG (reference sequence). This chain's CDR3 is CAWRGYDRDPSYGYTF. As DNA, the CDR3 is TGTGCCTGGAGGGGATACGACAGGGATCCCTCCTATGGCTACACCTTC.

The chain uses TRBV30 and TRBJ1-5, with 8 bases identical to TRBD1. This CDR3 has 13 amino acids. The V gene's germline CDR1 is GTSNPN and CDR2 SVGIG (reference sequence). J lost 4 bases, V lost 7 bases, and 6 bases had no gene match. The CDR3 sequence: CAFGQGGNQPQHF. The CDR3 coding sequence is TGTGCCTTTGGACAGGGAGGGAATCAGCCCCAGCATTTT.

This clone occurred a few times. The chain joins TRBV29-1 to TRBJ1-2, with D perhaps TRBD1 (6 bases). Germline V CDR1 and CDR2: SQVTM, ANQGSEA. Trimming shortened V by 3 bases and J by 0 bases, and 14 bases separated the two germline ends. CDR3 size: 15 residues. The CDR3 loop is CSVDLSQGTNYGYTF. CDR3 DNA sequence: TGCAGCGTTGATCTCTCCCAGGGGACTAACTATGGCTACACCTTC.

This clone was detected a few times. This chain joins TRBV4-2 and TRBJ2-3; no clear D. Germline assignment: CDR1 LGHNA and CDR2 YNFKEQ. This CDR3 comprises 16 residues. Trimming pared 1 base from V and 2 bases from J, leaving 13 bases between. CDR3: CASSQGVATHTDTQYF. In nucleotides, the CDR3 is TGTGCCAGCAGCCAAGGGGTAGCAACTCACACAGATACGCAGTATTTT.

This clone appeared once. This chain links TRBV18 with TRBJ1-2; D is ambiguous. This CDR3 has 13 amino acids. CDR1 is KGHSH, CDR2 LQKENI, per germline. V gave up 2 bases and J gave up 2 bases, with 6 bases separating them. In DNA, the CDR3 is TGTGCCAGCTCACCAACATGGAACTATGGCTACACCTTC. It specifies CASSPTWNYGYTF. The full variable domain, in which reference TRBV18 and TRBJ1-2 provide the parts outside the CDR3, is NAGVMQNPRHLVRRRGQEARLRCSPMKGHSHVYWYRQLPEEGLKFMVYLQKENIIDESGMPKERFSAEFPKEGPSILRIQQVVRGDSAAYFCASSPTWNYGYTFGSGTRLTVV.

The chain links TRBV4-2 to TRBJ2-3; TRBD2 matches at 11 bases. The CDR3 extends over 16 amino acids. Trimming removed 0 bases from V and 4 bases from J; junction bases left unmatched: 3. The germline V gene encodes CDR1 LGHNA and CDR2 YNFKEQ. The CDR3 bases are TGTGCCAGCAGCCAAGAGACTAGCGGGGATTCAGATACGCAGTATTTT. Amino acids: CASSQETSGDSDTQYF.

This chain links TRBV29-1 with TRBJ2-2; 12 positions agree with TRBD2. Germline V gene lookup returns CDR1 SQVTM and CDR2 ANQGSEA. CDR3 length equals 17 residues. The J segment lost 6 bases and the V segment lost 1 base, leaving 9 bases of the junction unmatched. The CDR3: CSVEGTRLAGAPGELFF. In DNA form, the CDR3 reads TGCAGCGTTGAAGGGACCAGACTAGCGGGGGCCCCCGGGGAGCTGTTTTTT.

The CDR3 coding sequence is TGTGCCAGCAGTTACACCGGACAGGTCCTAAGAGGCACCTTC. This sequence encodes CASSYTGQVLRGTF. The rearrangement links TRBV6-6 to TRBJ1-2; TRBD1 matches at 7 bases. Losses at the gene ends were 2 bases for V and 13 bases for J; bases not matched to a gene: 13. CDR3 length: 14 amino acids. In germline, CDR1 is MNHNY, CDR2 SVGAGI (reference sequence).

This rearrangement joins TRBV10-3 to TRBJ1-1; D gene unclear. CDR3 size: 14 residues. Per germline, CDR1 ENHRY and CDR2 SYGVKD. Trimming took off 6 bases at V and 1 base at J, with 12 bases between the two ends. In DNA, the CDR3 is TGTGCCATCAGCCGGGATTTACAGAACACTGAAGCTTTCTTT. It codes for CAISRDLQNTEAFF.

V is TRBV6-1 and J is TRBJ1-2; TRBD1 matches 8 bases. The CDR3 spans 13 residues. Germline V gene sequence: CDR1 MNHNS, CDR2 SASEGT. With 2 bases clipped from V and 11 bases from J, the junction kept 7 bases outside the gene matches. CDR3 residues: CASSELGQGGYTF. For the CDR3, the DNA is TGTGCCAGCAGTGAACTAGGACAGGGTGGGTACACCTTC.

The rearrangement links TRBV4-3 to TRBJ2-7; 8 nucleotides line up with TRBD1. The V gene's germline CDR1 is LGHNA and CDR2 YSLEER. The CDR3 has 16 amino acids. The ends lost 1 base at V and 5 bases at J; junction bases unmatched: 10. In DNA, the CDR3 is TGCGCCAGCAGCCAAGGGGCGACAGGGGATTGGAACGAGCAGTACTTC. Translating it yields CASSQGATGDWNEQYF.

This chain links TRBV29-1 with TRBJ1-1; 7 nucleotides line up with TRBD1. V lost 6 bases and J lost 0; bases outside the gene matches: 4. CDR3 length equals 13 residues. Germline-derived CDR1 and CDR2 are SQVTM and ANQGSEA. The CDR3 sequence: CSVETGLNTEAFF. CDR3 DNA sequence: TGCAGCGTGGAGACAGGGCTGAACACTGAAGCTTTCTTT.

The CDR3 loop is CASSRTIGGFGYTF. The CDR3 DNA reads TGTGCCAGCAGCCGCACGATTGGCGGGTTTGGCTACACCTTC. This rearrangement joins TRBV14 to TRBJ1-2; D is unresolved. This CDR3 spans 14 amino acids. The V and J ends lost 4 bases and 7 bases respectively, with 16 bases between them. Germline V gene data show CDR1 as SGHDN and CDR2 as FVKESK.

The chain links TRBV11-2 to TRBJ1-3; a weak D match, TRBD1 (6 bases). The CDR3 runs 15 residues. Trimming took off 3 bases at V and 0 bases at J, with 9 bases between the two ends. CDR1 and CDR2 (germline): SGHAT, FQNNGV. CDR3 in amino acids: CASSLDSGSGNTIYF. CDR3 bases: TGTGCCAGCAGCTTGGACAGTGGCTCTGGAAACACCATATATTTT.

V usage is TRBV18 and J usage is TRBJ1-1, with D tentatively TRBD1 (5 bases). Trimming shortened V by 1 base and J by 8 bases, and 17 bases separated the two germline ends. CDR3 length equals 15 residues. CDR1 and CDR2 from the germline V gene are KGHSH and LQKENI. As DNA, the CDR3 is TGTGCCAGCTCACCACTATTGACCCGGGGACTGGAAGCTTTCTTT. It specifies CASSPLLTRGLEAFF.

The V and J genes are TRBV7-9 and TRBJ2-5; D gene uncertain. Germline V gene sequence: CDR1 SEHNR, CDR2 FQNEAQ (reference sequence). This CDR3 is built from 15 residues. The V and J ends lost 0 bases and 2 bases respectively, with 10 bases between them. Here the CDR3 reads CASSLAQTLQETQYF. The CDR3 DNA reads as TGTGCCAGCAGCTTAGCACAGACACTTCAAGAGACCCAGTACTTC.

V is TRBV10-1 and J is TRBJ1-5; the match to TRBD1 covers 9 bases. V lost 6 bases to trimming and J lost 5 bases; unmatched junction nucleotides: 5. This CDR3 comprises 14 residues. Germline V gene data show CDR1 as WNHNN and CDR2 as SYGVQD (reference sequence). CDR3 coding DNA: TGCGCCAGCAGAGGGACAGGGCACGATCAGCCCCAGCATTTT. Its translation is CASRGTGHDQPQHF.

The CDR3 reads CATGDTSYGYTF. The CDR3 region has the DNA TGTGCCACGGGGGACACGTCCTATGGCTACACCTTC. V and J are TRBV24-1 and TRBJ1-2; D possibly corresponds to TRBD1 (6 bases). In germline, CDR1 is KGHDR, CDR2 SFDVKD. The CDR3 length is 12 residues. The ends were cut back, 10 bases at V and 4 bases at J, with 12 bases in the middle.

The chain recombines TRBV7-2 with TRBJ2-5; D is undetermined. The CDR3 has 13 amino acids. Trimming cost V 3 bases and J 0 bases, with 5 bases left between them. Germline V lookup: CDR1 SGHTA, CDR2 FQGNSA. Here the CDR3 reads CASSFPNQETQYF. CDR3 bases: TGTGCCAGCAGCTTTCCTAACCAAGAGACCCAGTACTTC.

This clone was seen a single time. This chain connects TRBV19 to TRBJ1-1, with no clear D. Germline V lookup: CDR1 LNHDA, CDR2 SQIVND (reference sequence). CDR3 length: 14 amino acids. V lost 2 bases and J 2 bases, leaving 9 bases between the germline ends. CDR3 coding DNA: TGTGCCAGTAGTATAAAAGGGAGTAACACTGAAGCTTTCTTT. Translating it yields CASSIKGSNTEAFF. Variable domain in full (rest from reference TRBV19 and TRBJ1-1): DGGITQSPKYLFRKEGQNVTLSCEQNLNHDAMYWYRQDPGQGLRLIYYSQIVNDFQKGDIAEGYSVSREKKESFPLTVTSAQKNPTAFYLCASSIKGSNTEAFFGQGTRLTVV.

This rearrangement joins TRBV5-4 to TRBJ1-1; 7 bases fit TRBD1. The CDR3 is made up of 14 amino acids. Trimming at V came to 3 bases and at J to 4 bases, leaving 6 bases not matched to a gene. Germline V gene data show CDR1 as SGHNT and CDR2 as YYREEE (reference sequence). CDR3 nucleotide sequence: TGTGCCAGCAGCTCCCAATACAGGGGCACTGAAGCTTTCTTT. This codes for CASSSQYRGTEAFF.

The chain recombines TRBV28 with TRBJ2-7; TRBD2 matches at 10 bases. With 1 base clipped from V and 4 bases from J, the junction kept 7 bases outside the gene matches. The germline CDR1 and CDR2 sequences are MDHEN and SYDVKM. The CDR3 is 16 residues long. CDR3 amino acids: CASSLLGAGGRYEQYF. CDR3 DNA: TGTGCCAGCAGTTTATTGGGAGCGGGGGGGCGGTACGAGCAGTACTTC.